This paragraph reports one TCR beta chain. Its antigen is not known. These data are taken from a study of OX40 agonist ivuxolimab in advanced cancers. In the study overall: Across the patients, intravenous ivuxolimab was delivered every 2 weeks at 0.01 to 10 mg/kg. Study results and limitations: CD4+ T cells averaged fewer expanded clones than CD8+ T cells. The specificity for antigen of the expanded peripheral T cells was not determined.

Trimming left V 11 bases short and J 2 bases short, with 15 bases between. This CDR3 has 14 amino acids. Sequencing was performed with immunoSEQ multiplex PCR; in TCRdb, only in-frame clones are kept and a portion is missing. The sample carries tens of thousands of clones, around four fifths recorded once. The source is an adult with an advanced solid tumor such as melanoma, head and neck, liver or kidney cancer. The chain is built from TRBV23-1 and TRBJ2-2, with a tentative D call TRBD1 (6 bases). TRBV23-1 is given ORF status, its function remaining uncertain. The sequenced sample was CD4+ or CD8+ T cells sorted from blood, obtained in a trial of the OX40 agonist ivuxolimab. CDR3 protein: CAPPGTPNTGELFF. In nucleotides, the CDR3 is TGCGCCCCCCCCGGGACACCAAACACCGGGGAGCTGTTTTTT.